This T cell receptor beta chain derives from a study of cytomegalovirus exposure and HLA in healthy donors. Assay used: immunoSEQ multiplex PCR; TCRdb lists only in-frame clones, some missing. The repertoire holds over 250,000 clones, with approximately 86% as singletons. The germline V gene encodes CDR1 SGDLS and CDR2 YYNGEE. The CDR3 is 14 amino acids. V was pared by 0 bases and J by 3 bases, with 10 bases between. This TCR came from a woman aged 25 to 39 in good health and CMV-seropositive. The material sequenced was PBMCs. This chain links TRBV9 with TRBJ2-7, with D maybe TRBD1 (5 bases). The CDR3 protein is CASSVGAGNYEQYF. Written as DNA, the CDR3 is TGTGCCAGCAGCGTAGGGGCAGGGAACTACGAGCAGTACTTC.